These T cell receptor beta chains were read from a single sample in a study of blood T cell repertoires in COVID-19. Clones were read by immunoSEQ multiplex PCR, and TCRdb kept only the in-frame ones, dropping some. In the table there are about 100,000 clones, 80% to 90% of which are singletons. Sequenced sample: peripheral blood. The source is a man older than 75 with acute or convalescent COVID-19. CDR3s include the opening cysteine and the closing phenylalanine or tryptophan. D genes are given only for firm matches. Some rows have no size entry. The others give once, few or many, or a class for an expanded clone.

v_call: TRBV7-3; clone_size: .; d_call: .; j_call: TRBJ1-1; cdr3_aa: CASSRAGGEAFF; cdr3_nt: TGTGCCAGCTCCCGAGCCGGGGGTGAAGCTTTCTTT
v_call: TRBV6-4; clone_size: .; d_call: TRBD1; j_call: TRBJ1-4; cdr3_aa: CAIIRGRTGLRATNEKLFF; cdr3_nt: TGTGCCATCATTAGAGGCCGGACAGGGCTTCGTGCAACTAATGAAAAACTGTTTTTT
v_call: TRBV7-9; clone_size: .; d_call: TRBD1; j_call: TRBJ1-4; cdr3_aa: CASSLEGAMTNEKLFF; cdr3_nt: TGTGCCAGCTCGTTGGAGGGGGCGATGACTAATGAAAAACTGTTTTTT
v_call: TRBV18; clone_size: .; d_call: TRBD2; j_call: TRBJ2-1; cdr3_aa: CASSYGLAGVGNEQFF; cdr3_nt: TGTGCCAGCTCGTACGGGCTAGCGGGAGTTGGGAATGAGCAGTTCTTC
v_call: TRBV28; clone_size: .; d_call: .; j_call: TRBJ1-1; cdr3_aa: CASSLGVSEAFF; cdr3_nt: TGTGCCAGCAGCCTCGGGGTCAGTGAAGCTTTCTTT
v_call: TRBV28; clone_size: .; d_call: TRBD1; j_call: TRBJ1-6; cdr3_aa: CASKGQATAKNSPLHF; cdr3_nt: TGTGCCAGCAAAGGACAGGCCACCGCCAAAAATTCACCCCTCCACTTT
v_call: TRBV3-1/TRBV3-2; clone_size: .; d_call: .; j_call: TRBJ1-2; cdr3_aa: CASSQVGGGYGYTF; cdr3_nt: TGTGCCAGCAGCCAAGTAGGTGGAGGCTATGGCTACACCTTC
v_call: TRBV12-3/TRBV12-4; clone_size: .; d_call: TRBD1; j_call: TRBJ2-7; cdr3_aa: CASKRTGASEQYF; cdr3_nt: TGTGCCAGCAAACGGACAGGGGCGAGCGAGCAGTACTTC
v_call: TRBV2; clone_size: few; d_call: TRBD2; j_call: TRBJ2-7; cdr3_aa: CASRVVPGGAYEQYF; cdr3_nt: TGTGCCAGCAGGGTCGTCCCTGGGGGGGCCTACGAGCAGTACTTC
v_call: TRBV28; clone_size: .; d_call: TRBD2; j_call: TRBJ2-2; cdr3_aa: CASSSGGRATGELFF; cdr3_nt: TGTGCCAGCAGTTCCGGCGGGAGGGCCACCGGGGAGCTGTTTTTT
v_call: TRBV7-2; clone_size: once; d_call: .; j_call: TRBJ1-1; cdr3_aa: CASSLIPGNTEAFF; cdr3_nt: TGTGCCAGCAGCTTAATTCCGGGGAACACTGAAGCTTTCTTT
v_call: TRBV9; clone_size: .; d_call: .; j_call: TRBJ2-7; cdr3_aa: CASSVDAGHSYEQYF; cdr3_nt: TGTGCCAGCAGCGTAGATGCGGGTCACTCCTACGAGCAGTACTTC
v_call: TRBV6-4; clone_size: once; d_call: TRBD1; j_call: TRBJ1-1; cdr3_aa: CASSQTGVNTEAFF; cdr3_nt: TGTGCCAGCAGCCAAACAGGGGTGAACACTGAAGCTTTCTTT
v_call: TRBV20-1; clone_size: .; d_call: TRBD2; j_call: TRBJ2-5; cdr3_aa: CSASFGGGETQYF; cdr3_nt: TGCAGTGCTAGTTTCGGGGGGGGAGAGACCCAGTACTTC
v_call: TRBV7-2; clone_size: .; d_call: .; j_call: TRBJ1-5; cdr3_aa: CASSLATGWDQPQHF; cdr3_nt: TGTGCCAGCAGCTTAGCGACAGGTTGGGATCAGCCCCAGCATTTT
v_call: TRBV6-5; clone_size: .; d_call: .; j_call: TRBJ1-5; cdr3_aa: CASSLGDQPQHF; cdr3_nt: TGTGCCAGCTCATTAGGGGATCAGCCCCAGCATTTT
v_call: TRBV5-6; clone_size: .; d_call: TRBD1; j_call: TRBJ2-7; cdr3_aa: CASSLRQGAGEQYF; cdr3_nt: TGTGCCAGCAGCTTGAGACAGGGGGCAGGCGAGCAGTACTTC
v_call: TRBV7-9; clone_size: .; d_call: TRBD1; j_call: TRBJ1-5; cdr3_aa: CASSATGQGKNQPQHF; cdr3_nt: TGTGCCAGCAGCGCTACCGGACAGGGTAAAAATCAGCCCCAGCATTTT
v_call: TRBV28; clone_size: once; d_call: TRBD1; j_call: TRBJ1-6; cdr3_aa: CASSEWDRSSSPLHF; cdr3_nt: TGTGCCAGCAGTGAGTGGGACAGGAGTTCTTCACCCCTCCACTTT
v_call: TRBV6-1; clone_size: .; d_call: .; j_call: TRBJ1-2; cdr3_aa: CASSDPGAGGYTF; cdr3_nt: TGTGCCAGCAGTGACCCCGGAGCTGGTGGCTACACCTTC
v_call: TRBV19; clone_size: .; d_call: TRBD1; j_call: TRBJ1-1; cdr3_aa: CASAGQLNTEAFF; cdr3_nt: TGTGCCAGTGCGGGACAGCTGAACACTGAAGCTTTCTTT
v_call: TRBV5-4; clone_size: .; d_call: TRBD1; j_call: TRBJ1-2; cdr3_aa: CASSWDSIGYTF; cdr3_nt: TGTGCCAGCAGCTGGGACAGTATAGGCTACACCTTC
v_call: TRBV27; clone_size: .; d_call: .; j_call: TRBJ1-5; cdr3_aa: CASSPWTREGNQPQHF; cdr3_nt: TGTGCCAGCAGCCCTTGGACGAGGGAGGGCAATCAGCCCCAGCATTTT
v_call: TRBV5-8; clone_size: once; d_call: TRBD2; j_call: TRBJ2-1; cdr3_aa: CASSLGTGGYHNEQFF; cdr3_nt: TGTGCCAGCAGCTTGGGTACCGGGGGGTACCACAATGAGCAGTTCTTC
v_call: TRBV7-3; clone_size: .; d_call: .; j_call: TRBJ1-5; cdr3_aa: CASSCQDNSNQPQHF; cdr3_nt: TGTGCCAGCAGCTGCCAGGACAATAGCAATCAGCCCCAGCATTTT
v_call: TRBV28; clone_size: .; d_call: TRBD1; j_call: TRBJ1-1; cdr3_aa: CASSWWRQGPLEAFF; cdr3_nt: TGTGCCAGCAGTTGGTGGAGACAGGGGCCTCTAGAAGCTTTCTTT
v_call: TRBV5-1; clone_size: .; d_call: .; j_call: TRBJ2-3; cdr3_aa: CASSWTAGTDTQYF; cdr3_nt: TGCGCCAGCAGCTGGACAGCAGGGACAGATACGCAGTATTTT
v_call: TRBV5-1; clone_size: .; d_call: TRBD2; j_call: TRBJ2-3; cdr3_aa: CASSPRISGSTDTQYF; cdr3_nt: TGCGCCAGCAGCCCCAGGATTAGCGGGAGCACAGATACGCAGTATTTT
v_call: TRBV25-1; clone_size: .; d_call: TRBD1; j_call: TRBJ2-1; cdr3_aa: CASAPGQGARLSYNEQFF; cdr3_nt: TGTGCCAGCGCACCGGGACAGGGGGCGAGACTATCCTACAATGAGCAGTTCTTC
v_call: TRBV3-1/TRBV3-2; clone_size: .; d_call: TRBD1; j_call: TRBJ1-1; cdr3_aa: CASSKDRVNAEAFF; cdr3_nt: TGTGCCAGCAGCAAGGACAGGGTGAACGCTGAAGCTTTCTTT
v_call: TRBV27; clone_size: .; d_call: .; j_call: TRBJ1-2; cdr3_aa: CASSSAGLVDGYTF; cdr3_nt: TGTGCCAGCAGTTCAGCGGGGCTGGTAGATGGCTACACCTTC
v_call: TRBV5-1; clone_size: .; d_call: TRBD1; j_call: TRBJ1-5; cdr3_aa: CASSQGGGNQPQHF; cdr3_nt: TGCGCCAGCAGCCAAGGGGGCGGCAATCAGCCCCAGCATTTT
v_call: TRBV7-2; clone_size: .; d_call: TRBD2; j_call: TRBJ2-3; cdr3_aa: CASSLSGTTDTQYF; cdr3_nt: TGTGCCAGCAGCCTTAGCGGGACCACAGATACGCAGTATTTT
v_call: TRBV7-2; clone_size: .; d_call: .; j_call: TRBJ2-4; cdr3_aa: CASSLEVESIQYF; cdr3_nt: TGTGCCAGCAGCCTTGAGGTCGAGAGCATTCAGTACTTC
v_call: TRBV4-1; clone_size: .; d_call: .; j_call: TRBJ1-1; cdr3_aa: CASSHSAGRNTEAFF; cdr3_nt: TGCGCCAGCAGCCATAGCGCGGGACGGAACACTGAAGCTTTCTTT
v_call: TRBV7-2; clone_size: .; d_call: TRBD1; j_call: TRBJ2-2; cdr3_aa: CASMPGQGVPGELFF; cdr3_nt: TGTGCCAGCATGCCCGGACAGGGAGTACCCGGGGAGCTGTTTTTT
v_call: TRBV10-3; clone_size: .; d_call: TRBD1; j_call: TRBJ1-4; cdr3_aa: CAISESSTGAGEKLFF; cdr3_nt: TGTGCCATCAGTGAGTCCTCGACAGGGGCCGGTGAAAAACTGTTTTTT
v_call: TRBV27; clone_size: .; d_call: .; j_call: TRBJ1-1; cdr3_aa: CASSPFYYRAEAFF; cdr3_nt: TGTGCCAGCAGTCCGTTCTATTACAGGGCTGAAGCTTTCTTT